This note documents a single TCR beta chain sequence. At the DNA level, this CDR3 is encoded by other sequences in the same sample as well. The CDR3 loop spans 12 amino acids. Trimming took 4 bases from V and 3 from J, leaving 4 bases between them. Germline V gives CDR1 PRHDT, CDR2 FYEKMQ (reference sequence). The table came from immunoSEQ multiplex PCR; TCRdb's copy has only in-frame clones and leaves some out. The sample comprises some 2 million clones, approximately 94% of which are singletons, and roughly 1.1% rests with the top ten. Naive CD8 cells comprised CD45RO-negative, CCR7-positively selected cells, excluding terminally differentiated effector memory CD45RA+ cells. This entry comes from a study of shared clonotypes between healthy human individuals.

Sequencing used naive CD8+ T cells sorted from blood. This sequence originates from a young man in good health. The V gene is TRBV13, the J gene TRBJ1-5; D is undetermined. CDR3 in DNA: TGTGCCAGCAGCTATTCCAATCAGCCCCAGCATTTT. It encodes CASSYSNQPQHF.